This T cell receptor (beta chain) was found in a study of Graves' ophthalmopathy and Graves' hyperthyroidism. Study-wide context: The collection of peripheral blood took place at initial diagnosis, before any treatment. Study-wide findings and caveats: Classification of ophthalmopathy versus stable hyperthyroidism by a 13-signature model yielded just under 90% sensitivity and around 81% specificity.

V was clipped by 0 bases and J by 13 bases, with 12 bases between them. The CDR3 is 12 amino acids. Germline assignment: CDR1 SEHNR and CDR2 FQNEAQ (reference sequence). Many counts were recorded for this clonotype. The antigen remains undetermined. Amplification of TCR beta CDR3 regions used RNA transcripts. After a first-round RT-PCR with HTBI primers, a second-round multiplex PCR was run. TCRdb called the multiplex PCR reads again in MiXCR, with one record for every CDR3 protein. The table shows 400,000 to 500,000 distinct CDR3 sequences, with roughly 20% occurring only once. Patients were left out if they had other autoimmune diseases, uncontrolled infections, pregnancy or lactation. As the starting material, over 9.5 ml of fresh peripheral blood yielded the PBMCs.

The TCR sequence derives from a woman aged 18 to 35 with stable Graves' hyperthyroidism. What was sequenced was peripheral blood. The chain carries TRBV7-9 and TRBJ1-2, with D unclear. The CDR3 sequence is CASSLAAGVCTF. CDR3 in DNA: TGTGCCAGCAGCTTAGCGGCTGGGGTTTGCACCTTC.